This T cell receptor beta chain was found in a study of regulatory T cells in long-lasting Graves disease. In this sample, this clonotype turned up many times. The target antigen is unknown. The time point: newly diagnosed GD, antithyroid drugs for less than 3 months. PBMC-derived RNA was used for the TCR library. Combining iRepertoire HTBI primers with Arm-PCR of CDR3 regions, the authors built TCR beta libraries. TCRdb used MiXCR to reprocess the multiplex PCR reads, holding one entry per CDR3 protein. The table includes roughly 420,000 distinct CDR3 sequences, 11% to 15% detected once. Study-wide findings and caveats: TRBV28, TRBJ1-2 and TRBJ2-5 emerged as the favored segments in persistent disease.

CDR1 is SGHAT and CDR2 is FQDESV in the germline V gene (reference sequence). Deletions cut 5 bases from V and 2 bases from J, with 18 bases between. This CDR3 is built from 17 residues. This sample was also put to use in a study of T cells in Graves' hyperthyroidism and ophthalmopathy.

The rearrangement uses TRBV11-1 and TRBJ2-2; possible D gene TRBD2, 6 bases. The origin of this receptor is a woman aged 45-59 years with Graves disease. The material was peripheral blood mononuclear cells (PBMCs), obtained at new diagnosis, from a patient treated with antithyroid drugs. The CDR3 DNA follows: TGTGCCAGCAGCCCACGGGTGGGTAGCGGCAACACCGGGGAGCTGTTTTTT. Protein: CASSPRVGSGNTGELFF.